Following are 23 T cell receptor beta chains from one sample sequenced in a study of Tregs in tolerant kidney transplant recipients. Libraries were prepared by immunoSEQ multiplex PCR; TCRdb keeps only in-frame clonotypes and omits some of them. The sample holds about 94,000 clones, over 85% seen once. The material sequenced was CD4+ T cells from blood, taken before the transplant. All receptors derive from a human donor who received a combined kidney and bone marrow transplant.

The CDR3 sequence: CAVEGASTDTQYF. In DNA, the CDR3 is TGTGCCGTGGAGGGGGCAAGCACAGATACGCAGTATTTT. The chain recombines TRBV19 with TRBJ2-3; weak D call: TRBD1 (7 bases). With 11 bases removed from V and 0 bases from J, the gap between germline ends came to 12 bases. Germline CDR1 reads LNHDA; CDR2 reads SQIVND (reference sequence). The CDR3 extends over 13 amino acids.

The chain joins TRBV5-8 to TRBJ2-1; the D is unclear. The CDR3 contains 13 residues. The germline V gene has CDR1 SGHTS and CDR2 YDEGEE. V lost 3 bases, J lost 8 bases, and 12 bases lay in between. The CDR3, as DNA: TGTGCCAGCAGCTGGGTGGTAGCCGATGAGCAGTTCTTC. Translating it yields CASSWVVADEQFF. Full variable domain (rest looked up from reference TRBV5-8 and TRBJ2-1): EAGVTQSPTHLIKTRGQQATLRCSPISGHTSVYWYQQALGLGLQFLLWYDEGEERNRGNFPPRFSGRQFPNYSSELNVNALELEDSALYLCASSWVVADEQFFGPGTRLTVL.

The chain joins TRBV6-6 to TRBJ1-2; 9 bases match TRBD1. J gave up 7 bases and V 5 bases, and 5 bases lay outside the gene matches. The CDR3 totals 13 residues. Germline CDR1 reads MNHNY; CDR2 reads SVGAGI (reference sequence). CDR3 in DNA: TGTGCCAGCAGTCAGGGACAGGGTGCTGGCTACACCTTC. It specifies CASSQGQGAGYTF.

This clone was seen a single time. The chain uses TRBV27 and TRBJ2-3; tentative D call: TRBD1 (6 bases). CDR3 length equals 15 residues. Germline V gene sequence: CDR1 MNHEY, CDR2 SMNVEV (reference sequence). Trimming shortened V by 5 bases and J by 8 bases, and 20 bases separated the two germline ends. CDR3 coding DNA: TGTGCCAGCAGTCCACAGGGCCTACCCGTCGGTACGCAGTATTTT. It yields the protein CASSPQGLPVGTQYF.

The rearrangement uses TRBV19 and TRBJ2-1, with 10 bases matching TRBD1. The germline CDR1 and CDR2 sequences are LNHDA and SQIVND (reference sequence). The junction had 3 bases not matched to a gene; V was cut back by 6 bases and J by 7 bases. The CDR3 is 13 residues long. CDR3 amino acids: CASSGTGVNEQFF. The DNA of the CDR3 is TGTGCCAGTAGCGGGACAGGGGTGAATGAGCAGTTCTTC.

V and J are TRBV6-6 and TRBJ2-6; tentatively, D is TRBD1 (6 bases). Germline values: CDR1 MNHNY, CDR2 SVGAGI (reference sequence). CDR3 length: 16 amino acids. Trimming took off 8 bases at V and 1 base at J, with 15 bases between the two ends. For the CDR3, the DNA is TGTGCCAGCGTTTGGGGGCCGAGGTCTGGGGCCAACGTCCTGACTTTC. Translation gives CASVWGPRSGANVLTF.

CDR3: CASSTRTGPNTEAFF. The CDR3 coding sequence is TGCGCCAGCAGCACCAGGACAGGGCCGAACACTGAAGCTTTCTTT. V is TRBV5-1 and J is TRBJ1-1, with 8 nucleotides matching TRBD1. The length of the CDR3 is 15 residues. Germline V lookup: CDR1 SGHRS, CDR2 YFSETQ. J gave up 1 base and V 4 bases, and 6 bases lay outside the gene matches.

This clone was counted between two and nine times. This chain links TRBV6-1 with TRBJ1-4; D gene ambiguous. Trimming pared 8 bases from V and 8 bases from J, leaving 12 bases between. The CDR3 extends over 12 amino acids. Germline V gives CDR1 MNHNS, CDR2 SASEGT. CDR3 sequence reads: CASSIREEKLFF. The CDR3 DNA follows: TGTGCCAGCTCTATACGGGAAGAAAAACTGTTTTTT.

The chain links TRBV5-1 to TRBJ2-3; TRBD1 aligns across 8 bases. With 3 bases clipped from V and 5 bases from J, the junction kept 8 bases outside the gene matches. The germline CDR1 and CDR2 sequences are SGHRS and YFSETQ. This CDR3 contains 15 residues. The CDR3 region is CASSSRYRGLDTQYF. DNA for the CDR3: TGCGCCAGCAGCTCGAGATACAGGGGGTTAGATACGCAGTATTTT.

This rearrangement joins TRBV30 to TRBJ2-1; D perhaps matches TRBD2 (5 bases). There are 14 residues in the CDR3. Per the germline V gene, CDR1 is GTSNPN and CDR2 is SVGIG (reference sequence). V lost 5 bases, J lost 10 bases, and 21 bases lay in between. The CDR3 region has the DNA TGTGCCTGGCGTCCGGTGTTTATCCGCGGGGAGCAGTTCTTC. Protein sequence: CAWRPVFIRGEQFF.

The chain has TRBV7-2 and TRBJ1-2, with D perhaps TRBD1 (5 bases). The V gene lost 5 bases and the J gene lost 1 base, with 11 bases spanning the gap. CDR1 and CDR2 (germline): SGHTA, FQGNSA. This CDR3 is 14 amino acids long. CDR3 sequence (DNA): TGTGCCAGCAGCCCTTCAGGGTTTAACTATGGCTACACCTTC. Its translation is CASSPSGFNYGYTF.

The rearrangement joins TRBV4-3 to TRBJ2-1; D perhaps matches TRBD1 (5 bases). This CDR3 contains 12 residues. Germline V CDR1 and CDR2: LGHNA, YSLEER. V was cut by 0 bases and J by 16 bases, with 13 bases left in between. CDR3 bases: TGCGCCAGCAGCCAAGATCACAGGAGAATCTTCTTC. This codes for CASSQDHRRIFF.

J is TRBJ2-3 and V is TRBV7-9, with D unclear. CDR3 size: 12 residues. From germline, CDR1 is SEHNR and CDR2 FQNEAQ (reference sequence). V was pared by 5 bases and J by 8 bases, with 11 bases between. The CDR3 region is CASSQASGTQYF. DNA for the CDR3: TGTGCCAGCAGCCAAGCGAGTGGTACGCAGTATTTT.

This chain joins TRBV5-6 and TRBJ1-3; D gene unclear. Trimming removed 0 bases from V and 3 bases from J, with 10 bases in between. The CDR3 length is 15 residues. Looked up from germline, CDR1 is SGHDT and CDR2 is YYEEEE. CDR3 sequence (DNA): TGTGCCAGCAGCTTGGATCAGGCCTATGGAAACACCATATATTTT. It translates to CASSLDQAYGNTIYF.

The count of this clone is one. The chain links TRBV5-1 to TRBJ1-1, with 12 bases lining up with TRBD1. CDR1 is SGHRS and CDR2 is YFSETQ in the germline V gene. Trimming cost V 5 bases and J 6 bases; bases outside gene matches: 8. The CDR3 covers 15 residues. Here the CDR3 reads CASSRDRGLIAEAFF. The CDR3 DNA follows: TGCGCCAGCAGTCGGGACAGGGGGCTTATCGCTGAAGCTTTCTTT.

This clone was counted once. At one of its ends the junction is not consistent with the germline gene, which may arise from a read error. The chain is built from TRBV14 and TRBJ2-5; TRBD2 aligns across 8 bases. The germline V gene has CDR1 SGHDN and CDR2 FVKESK. This CDR3 contains 18 residues. The CDR3 nucleotides read TGTGCCAGCAGCCAAGGGGGGCCGAATAGCGGGGTCCAAGGGACCCAGTACTTC. It yields the protein CASSQGGPNSGVQGTQYF. The full variable domain, its missing parts supplied by reference TRBV14 and TRBJ2-5, is EAGVTQFPSHSVIEKGQTVTLRCDPISGHDNLYWYRRVMGKEIKFLLHFVKESKQDESGMPNNRFLAERTGGTYSTLKVQPAELEDSGVYFCASSQGGPNSGVQGTQYFGPGTRLLVL.

To note about this clone: The sample holds other DNA sequences that translate to the same CDR3. The chain combines TRBV5-1 with TRBJ1-6; 7 nucleotides match TRBD1. The CDR3 has 15 residues. CDR1 and CDR2 (germline): SGHRS, YFSETQ. V lost 1 base to trimming and J lost 6 bases; unmatched junction nucleotides: 4. CDR3 sequence reads: CASSLTGAGNSPLHF. Here the CDR3 DNA reads TGCGCCAGCAGCTTGACAGGGGCAGGTAATTCACCCCTCCACTTT.

V usage is TRBV19 and J usage is TRBJ2-5; 7 positions agree with TRBD2. The V gene end was trimmed by 7 bases and the J gene end by 3 bases; junction bases not matched to a gene: 2. The CDR3 runs to 12 residues. Germline V CDR1 and CDR2: LNHDA, SQIVND (reference sequence). The DNA of the CDR3 is TGTGCCAGTATTGCGGGGGAAGAGACCCAGTACTTC. It translates to CASIAGEETQYF. Drawing the rest from reference TRBV19 and TRBJ2-5, the complete variable domain is DGGITQSPKYLFRKEGQNVTLSCEQNLNHDAMYWYRQDPGQGLRLIYYSQIVNDFQKGDIAEGYSVSREKKESFPLTVTSAQKNPTAFYLCASIAGEETQYFGPGTRLLVL.

The genes are TRBV11-3 and TRBJ1-1; no reliable D call. Germline assignment: CDR1 SGHNT and CDR2 YENEEA. The CDR3 has 11 amino acids. The V gene lost 6 bases and the J gene lost 8 bases, with 10 bases spanning the gap. CDR3 in amino acids: CASRDRGEAFF. For the CDR3, the DNA is TGTGCCAGCAGGGACCGAGGGGAAGCTTTCTTT. The full variable domain, rest sourced from reference TRBV11-3 and TRBJ1-1, is EAGVVQSPRYKIIEKKQPVAFWCNPISGHNTLYWYLQNLGQGPELLIRYENEEAVDDSQLPKDRFSAERLKGVDSTLKIQPAELGDSAVYLCASRDRGEAFFGQGTRLTVV.

The rearrangement uses TRBV19 and TRBJ2-1; possibly TRBD2 for D (7 bases). Looked up from germline, CDR1 is LNHDA and CDR2 is SQIVND (reference sequence). The germline V and J ends were trimmed by 5 bases and 10 bases, with 18 bases remaining between them. This CDR3 is built from 14 residues. The CDR3 spells CASSWGGAGFEQFF. The CDR3 bases are TGTGCCAGTAGTTGGGGGGGCGCTGGGTTCGAGCAGTTCTTC.

The chain combines TRBV5-1 with TRBJ2-7; tentatively, D is TRBD2 (5 bases). The germline gives CDR1 SGHRS, CDR2 YFSETQ. The CDR3 spans 14 residues. Trimming stripped 4 bases from V and 0 bases from J, with 11 bases between. CDR3 DNA sequence: TGCGCCAGCAGCCTCGGGGTGAGCTCCTACGAGCAGTACTTC. It codes for CASSLGVSSYEQYF.

This rearrangement joins TRBV2 to TRBJ1-2, with 7 nucleotides matching TRBD1. CDR3 length: 14 amino acids. Germline CDR1 SNHLY, CDR2 FYNNEI. V lost 5 bases and J lost 7; bases outside the gene matches: 10. CDR3 protein: CASSLGGYPSGYTF. In DNA form, the CDR3 reads TGTGCCAGCAGTTTAGGGGGCTACCCTTCTGGCTACACCTTC.

This chain links TRBV11-2 with TRBJ1-6, with a weak D call TRBD1 (6 bases). Per germline, CDR1 SGHAT and CDR2 FQNNGV. Trimming took off 0 bases at V and 12 bases at J, with 18 bases between the two ends. The CDR3 covers 16 residues. For the CDR3, the DNA is TGTGCCAGCAGCTTAGAGGGACAAGGACATAGCGAACCCCTCCACTTT. Translation: CASSLEGQGHSEPLHF. Using reference TRBV11-2 and TRBJ1-6 for the parts outside the CDR3, the full variable domain is EAGVAQSPRYKIIEKRQSVAFWCNPISGHATLYWYQQILGQGPKLLIQFQNNGVVDDSQLPKDRFSAERLKGVDSTLKIQPAKLEDSAVYLCASSLEGQGHSEPLHFGNGTRLTVT.